Sequencing of this T cell receptor beta chain was carried out in a study of vaccination effects on CD4 cells after COVID-19. Looking at the study overall: The vaccine given was either BNT162b2 or mRNA-1273, in two doses. Study observations and caveats: By a late point after vaccination, infection- and vaccine-induced clones had shrunk markedly through clonal contraction.

Assay: immunoSEQ multiplex PCR; the TCRdb copy retains only in-frame clones and omits some. The top ten clones hold around 4.6% of a sample with 70,000 or so clones, around 70% of them seen once. Points on this clone: What it binds is unknown.

Trimming removed 2 bases at V and 10 bases at J, with 4 bases between. This CDR3 is 10 amino acids long. Germline CDR1 and CDR2: MNHNS and SASEGT. ViraFEST assay sequencing came after antigen-specific CD4+ T cells were expanded with viral peptide pools. Upon completion of 10 to 11 days in culture, CD4+ T cells were isolated. This individual tested PCR-positive for SARS-CoV-2 infection between March and December 2020. The origin of this receptor is a human donor who had a prior SARS-CoV-2 infection. The chain uses TRBV6-1 and TRBJ2-3; D remains ambiguous. Sequencing was performed on CD4+ T cells from PBMCs cultured with HIV peptides, taken before COVID-19 vaccination. Regarding subset: HIV-1 Nef peptide pool negative control/reference culture. In DNA form, the CDR3 reads TGTGCCAGCAGTGAATGGCCGCAGTATTTT. As protein: CASSEWPQYF.